In this sample, the clone carrying this TCR beta chain turned up a few times. The record originates from a study of blood T cells in healthy people across ages. A second PCR of about 7 to 11 cycles used a sample-barcoded 5' primer and a J-beta primer mix. Via MiXCR, TCRdb re-called the 5' RACE reads, giving one row per CDR3 protein. The table includes over a million distinct CDR3 sequences, roughly two fifths detected once. The germline CDR1 and CDR2 sequences are DFQATT and SNEGSKA (reference sequence). The CDR3 extends over 13 amino acids. J lost 1 base, V lost 7 bases, and 5 bases had no gene match.

The chain couples TRBV20-1 to TRBJ2-5, with TRBD2 matching 8 bases. The clonotype comes from a woman aged 18-30 years in good health. Sequencing was done on a sample of blood. CDR3 region: CSGVAGPQETQYF. The CDR3 nucleotides read TGCAGTGGGGTAGCGGGGCCCCAAGAGACCCAGTACTTC.